This T cell receptor beta chain emerged from a study of regulatory dendritic cells for organ transplantation. The study's findings and limits: Between individuals, the alloreactive memory CD8+ T cell pool differed considerably. Resting memory CD8+ T cells held the most alloreactive clonotypes.

Allogeneic regulatory or mature dendritic cells were co-cultured for less than six days with CFSE-labeled sorted T cells at 1:10. Germline values: CDR1 SGDLS, CDR2 YYNGEE. This CDR3 is 16 amino acids long. The V end was cut by 0 bases, the J end by 0 bases, with 9 bases between. TCRdb keeps only in-frame clones here, not all; method: immunoSEQ multiplex PCR. The data contain 20,000 to 25,000 clones, roughly 85% of them singletons. Note on this clone: What it recognizes is unknown.

This chain joins TRBV9 and TRBJ2-2, with D perhaps matching TRBD2 (6 bases). The sequence was obtained from a human donor in good health. The specimen sequenced was naive CD4+ T cells from blood cultured with regulatory dendritic cells. Sample subset: CD45RA+ naive T cells. The CDR3 nucleotides are TGTGCCAGCAGCGTAGCCGGACTATCGAACACCGGGGAGCTGTTTTTT. It encodes CASSVAGLSNTGELFF.